This TCR beta chain stems from a study of breast tumors, draining lymph nodes, adjacent tissues. TCRdb re-analysed the multiplex PCR reads in MiXCR, keeping a single row per CDR3 protein. The data hold approximately 100,000 distinct CDR3 sequences, with around 20% observed a single time. Study results and limitations: Compared with lymph nodes, tumors were less diverse; compared with nontumor tissue, more. That most tumor T cells come from lymph nodes remained unproven.

This clonotype was counted ten times or more. The antigen remains undetermined. CDR3 length: 13 amino acids. Germline V gene sequence: CDR1 MGHRA, CDR2 YSYEKL. Trimming stripped 0 bases from V and 4 bases from J, with 5 bases between. Axillary draining lymph nodes of breast cancer patients supplied the node samples. The sample consisted of axillary lymph node tissue. This chain joins TRBV4-1 and TRBJ2-3; D ambiguous. The receptor was isolated from a female donor with breast cancer. Some clones in this sample may be carry-over from other donors' samples. The CDR3 loop is CASSQDVSDTQYF. The CDR3 region has the DNA TGCGCCAGCAGCCAAGATGTTTCAGATACGCAGTATTTT.